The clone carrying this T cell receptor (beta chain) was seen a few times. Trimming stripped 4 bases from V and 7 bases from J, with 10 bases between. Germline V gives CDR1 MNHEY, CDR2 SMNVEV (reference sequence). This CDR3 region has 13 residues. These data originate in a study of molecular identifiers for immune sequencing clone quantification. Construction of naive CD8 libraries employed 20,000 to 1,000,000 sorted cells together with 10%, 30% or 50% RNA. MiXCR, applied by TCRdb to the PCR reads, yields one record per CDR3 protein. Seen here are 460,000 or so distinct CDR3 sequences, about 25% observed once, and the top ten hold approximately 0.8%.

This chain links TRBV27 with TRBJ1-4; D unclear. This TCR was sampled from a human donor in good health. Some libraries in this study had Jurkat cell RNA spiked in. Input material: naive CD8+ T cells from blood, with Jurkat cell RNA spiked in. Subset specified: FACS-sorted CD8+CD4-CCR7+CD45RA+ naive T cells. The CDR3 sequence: CASSWRVTEKLFF. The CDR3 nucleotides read TGTGCCAGCAGTTGGAGAGTGACTGAAAAACTGTTTTTT. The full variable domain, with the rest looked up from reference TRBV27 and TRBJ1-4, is EAQVTQNPRYLITVTGKKLTVTCSQNMNHEYMSWYRQDPGLGLRQIYYSMNVEVTDKGDVPEGYKVSRKEKRNFPLILESPSPNQTSLYFCASSWRVTEKLFFGSGTQLSVL.